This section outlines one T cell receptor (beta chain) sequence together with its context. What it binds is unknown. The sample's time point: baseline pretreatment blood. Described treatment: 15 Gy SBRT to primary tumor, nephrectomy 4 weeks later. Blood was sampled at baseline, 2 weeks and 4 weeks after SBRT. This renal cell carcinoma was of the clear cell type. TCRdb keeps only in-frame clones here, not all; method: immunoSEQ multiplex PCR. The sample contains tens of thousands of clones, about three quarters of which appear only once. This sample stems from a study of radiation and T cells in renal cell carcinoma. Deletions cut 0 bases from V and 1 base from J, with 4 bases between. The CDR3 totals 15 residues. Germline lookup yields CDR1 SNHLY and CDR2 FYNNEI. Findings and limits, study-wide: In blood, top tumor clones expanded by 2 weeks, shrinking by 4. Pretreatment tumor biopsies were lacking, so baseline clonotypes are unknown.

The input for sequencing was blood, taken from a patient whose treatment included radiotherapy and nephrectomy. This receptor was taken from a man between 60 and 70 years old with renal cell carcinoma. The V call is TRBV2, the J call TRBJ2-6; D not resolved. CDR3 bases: TGTGCCAGCAGTGAAGCAGATTCTGGGGCCAACGTCCTGACTTTC. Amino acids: CASSEADSGANVLTF.